The T cell receptor beta chain under discussion was sequenced for a study of blood T cell repertoires in COVID-19 (dated by TCRdb to 2019 to 2021). With respect to the entire study: Collaborator samples came from the United States, Italy and Spain and covered acute and convalescent phases of COVID-19. The material from the prospective study consisted of cDNA or gDNA derived from T cells, B-cell-depleted T cells, or PBMCs. The dataset comprised deeply sampled blood TCRbeta repertoires from subjects exposed to, actively infected with, or recovered from COVID-19. A freely available public database, intended as a resource for researchers studying the immune response to SARS-CoV-2, is where the repertoires were released. The samples were drawn from the first 160 participants of the ongoing ImmuneRACE study and from 950 to 1,500 subjects provided by 6 global collaborators. Sample metadata almost always included a de-identified subject ID, COVID-19 status, age in years and sex. Where available, HLA class I and class II types were obtained from metadata supplied by the sample provider rather than from assay-based typing. What the research found in general, with its limitations: How much clinical and demographic metadata was included differed by source and by participant, and the metadata was provided uncurated.

TCRbeta CDR3 regions were amplified from genomic DNA using the immunoSEQ Assay, a bias-controlled multiplex PCR. Under the source paper's analysis protocol: Nucleated cell counts per sample were estimated from amplification of reference gene primers within the assay. To quantify the absolute abundance of each unique TCRbeta CDR3 rearrangement, sequence reads were collapsed and filtered. For each sample, productive Simpson clonality was calculated as the square root of Simpson's diversity index across productive rearrangements. TCRdb provides this immuneACCESS table in a form limited to in-frame rearrangements. Some clones are lacking; in checked studies, under half of them reflect an unresolved V gene, and why the rest are absent is not known. V, J and clone size derive from that table, while D and trimming were established from the DNA sequence. The sample contains some 180,000 clones, about 80% of them found a single time. Jointly, the top ten make up under 15% of the sample.

Enrolling through a virtual design, the prospective study's participants ranged in age from roughly 18 to 90 years and lived across roughly 24 United States geographic areas. In the prospective study, participants were assigned to cohorts based on the clinical history participants reported in a screening survey and a study questionnaire. Exposed participants were defined as having been in contact with someone with a PCR-confirmed or clinician-diagnosed COVID-19 case within 2 weeks of study entry. Each participant in the prospective study had whole blood, serum and a nasopharyngeal or oropharyngeal swab collected by mobile phlebotomists. Participants in the prospective study had the option to provide additional blood draws and questionnaires over a roughly 2-month period. Blood samples from the prospective study were shipped frozen or at room temperature prior to DNA extraction. This clone is a singleton in its sample. No antigen is known for it. No base qualities exist here, and no much larger clone lies one base off it.

V has 1 base trimmed and J has 2 bases trimmed; junction bases matching no gene number 2. The CDR3 contains 15 residues, cysteine and phenylalanine counted. The only DNA kept is the CDR3, 45 bases in frame from the first base. From the germline V gene, CDR1 is SGHTA and CDR2 is FQGNSA. The sequencing sample was made of PBMCs or T cells enriched from blood (not recorded which). The chain links TRBV7-2 with TRBJ2-5, and 9 junction bases match TRBD2. This clonotype was sampled from a man aged 55 to 70 who had been exposed to COVID-19. CDR3 loop: CASSLGLAGQETQYF. The DNA sequence is TGTGCCAGCAGCTTAGGGCTAGCGGGGCAAGAGACCCAGTACTTC.